These 12 T cell receptor beta chains came from one sample sequenced in a study of somatic mutations in cytotoxic T cells in rheumatoid arthritis. TCRdb's table, derived via immunoSEQ multiplex PCR, lists solely in-frame clones and lacks some. This table has some 25,000 clones, around 80% appearing once. The sequencing sample was made of CD8+ T cells sorted from blood. These receptors all stem from a man over 45 in good health.

This chain connects TRBV5-4 to TRBJ2-1, with 9 nucleotides matching TRBD2. This CDR3 comprises 15 residues. With V trimmed by 5 bases and J by 7 bases, 10 bases remained unmatched. Germline-derived CDR1 and CDR2 are SGHNT and YYREEE (reference sequence). CDR3 protein: CASSSGGTSRNEQFF. In DNA, the CDR3 is TGTGCCAGCAGTTCTGGCGGGACTAGCAGAAATGAGCAGTTCTTC.

This chain uses TRBV27 with TRBJ2-1; maybe TRBD2 (5 bases). V gave up 2 bases and J gave up 7 bases, with 9 bases separating them. The V gene's germline CDR1 is MNHEY and CDR2 SMNVEV (reference sequence). The CDR3 spans 13 residues. The CDR3 DNA sequence: TGTGCCAGCAGTTTAACACTAGGAAATGAGCAGTTCTTC. Translated, it gives CASSLTLGNEQFF.

The sample holds a few counts of this clone. V is TRBV29-1 and J is TRBJ2-3; D is unclear. CDR1 and CDR2 (germline): SQVTM, ANQGSEA. The CDR3 is 12 amino acids. The V end was cut by 6 bases, the J end by 4 bases, with 11 bases between. CDR3 loop: CSVLYSPDTQYF. DNA for the CDR3: TGCAGCGTCCTATATAGCCCAGATACGCAGTATTTT.

The chain combines TRBV10-1 with TRBJ2-7, with D unresolved. The CDR3 consists of 13 residues. The V and J ends lost 2 bases and 6 bases respectively, with 11 bases between them. Germline V gene lookup returns CDR1 WNHNN and CDR2 SYGVQD (reference sequence). In DNA form, the CDR3 reads TGCGCCAGCAGTGAGAATGGAGTTACCGAGCAGTACTTC. Protein: CASSENGVTEQYF.

This clone is a singleton in its sample. This chain connects TRBV11-3 to TRBJ2-7; 9 positions agree with TRBD1. The CDR3 sequence is 17 residues long. V was clipped by 4 bases and J by 5 bases; unmatched bases: 15. Germline CDR1 and CDR2: SGHNT and YENEEA. Written as DNA, the CDR3 is TGTGCCAGCAGCTCCCCAGGGACAGGGACCTTCTCGAACGAGCAGTACTTC. Translating it yields CASSSPGTGTFSNEQYF.

The chain carries TRBV5-6 and TRBJ2-7; D is perhaps TRBD2 (6 bases). Germline V gives CDR1 SGHDT, CDR2 YYEEEE. CDR3 length: 14 residues. V shed 4 bases and J shed 2 bases, with 13 bases lying between them. CDR3 coding DNA: TGTGCCAGCAGCCGAGTCCGGGAGACCTACGAGCAGTACTTC. It yields the protein CASSRVRETYEQYF.

The table lists this clone with a few counts. V is TRBV27 and J is TRBJ1-1, with a possible D match to TRBD1 (5 bases). V was pared by 5 bases and J by 11 bases, with 15 bases between. CDR3 size: 12 residues. Germline V lookup: CDR1 MNHEY, CDR2 SMNVEV (reference sequence). The CDR3 DNA reads as TGTGCCAGCAGTCCGGGGAGGGGTGCCGCTTTCTTT. It yields the protein CASSPGRGAAFF.

The chain combines TRBV13 with TRBJ2-7; the D gene is possibly TRBD2 (6 bases). The V gene lost 6 bases and the J gene lost 3 bases, with 12 bases spanning the gap. The CDR3 loop spans 13 amino acids. Germline values: CDR1 PRHDT, CDR2 FYEKMQ (reference sequence). CDR3 DNA: TGTGCCAGCAGTCGTGGGGGGTTCTACGAGCAGTACTTC. As protein: CASSRGGFYEQYF.

The V and J genes are TRBV9 and TRBJ1-1, with TRBD1 matching over 7 bases. The V and J ends lost 1 base and 1 base, in that order; junction bases with no gene match: 10. This CDR3 is built from 17 residues. Germline assignment: CDR1 SGDLS and CDR2 YYNGEE. This chain's CDR3 is CASSVKGATGGNTEAFF. CDR3 sequence (DNA): TGTGCCAGCAGCGTAAAGGGGGCCACAGGAGGGAACACTGAAGCTTTCTTT.

This clone was observed a handful of times. The rearrangement uses TRBV7-9 and TRBJ2-7; D is uncertain. The germline gives CDR1 SEHNR, CDR2 FQNEAQ (reference sequence). Trimming stripped 4 bases from V and 2 bases from J, with 3 bases between. CDR3 length: 11 amino acids. The CDR3 nucleotides are TGTGCCAGCAGCTCCACCTACGAGCAGTACTTC. Its translation is CASSSTYEQYF.

The chain combines TRBV29-1 with TRBJ2-3; 7 nucleotides line up with TRBD1. This CDR3 is built from 17 residues. V lost 6 bases and J lost 0; bases outside the gene matches: 15. Germline assignment: CDR1 SQVTM and CDR2 ANQGSEA. The CDR3 loop is CSVQGEPNRDSTDTQYF. CDR3 DNA: TGCAGCGTCCAGGGGGAGCCGAACAGAGATAGCACAGATACGCAGTATTTT.

The chain couples TRBV13 to TRBJ1-1; possibly TRBD1 for D (5 bases). This CDR3 is built from 12 residues. Trimming cost V 6 bases and J 6 bases, with 11 bases left between them. Germline V CDR1 and CDR2: PRHDT, FYEKMQ (reference sequence). CDR3 sequence reads: CASRRGPAEAFF. The CDR3 nucleotides read TGTGCCAGCAGGAGGGGCCCCGCTGAAGCTTTCTTT.